This TCR beta chain came from a study of T cell repertoires in cytomegalovirus infection (dated by TCRdb to between 2018 and 2021). The study in broad terms: Donor HLA type was relevant to the analysis, because carriage of CMV infection together with the matching HLA type was indicated by public TCR beta signatures.

The listed sequencing device is Illumina HiSeq 1500. The public reads were run again by TCRdb, first through fastp at Q25 and then through MiXCR, and only productive beta chains were kept. All rows with the same CDR3 protein become a single entry with the most common DNA and genes. Present in this sample are around 490,000 distinct CDR3 sequences, about a quarter of which were seen just once. Jointly, the top ten make up about 13% of the sample. General conclusions and limits of the study: The ex vivo response was dominated by HLA-C-restricted CMV-specific TCR beta clonotypes, which also provided the single most frequent clonotype in two of eight donors. Cumulative frequency of public TCR beta family members discriminated carriers of CMV infection plus the relevant HLA type in this cohort and an independent roughly 340-donor cohort.

CDR1 MDHEN and CDR2 SYDVKM were looked up in the germline V gene. The CDR3 goes from the cysteine to the phenylalanine over 14 residues. Solely the CDR3 DNA is kept, with 42 bases framed from the first base. V loses 1 base, J loses 2 bases, and the germline ends lie 7 bases apart. This clonotype was counted only a few times. Which antigen it targets is not known. No qualities accompany the bases; no much larger clone lies one base away. The receptor was isolated from a human donor in good health (CMV status not recorded). Some clones in this sample may be carry-over from other donors' samples. The sequence joins TRBV28 to TRBJ2-3; the D gene cannot be named for sure. The material sequenced was PBMCs. The nucleotide sequence reads TGTGCCAGCAGTTTATTGACAAACACAGATACGCAGTATTTT. It is translated as CASSLLTNTDTQYF.